The rows below give T cell receptor beta chains drawn from one sample of a study of cytomegalovirus exposure and HLA in healthy donors. The assay was immunoSEQ multiplex PCR, and TCRdb's table has in-frame clones only and misses some. With some 130,000 clones in the sample, the ten largest clones hold roughly 2%. Sequencing input: PBMCs. The source is a woman aged 55-69 years in good health and CMV-seronegative. The CDR3 runs from the conserved cysteine through the conserved F or W. Fields, in order: V gene, D gene, J gene, CDR3 DNA, CDR3 protein. D genes are given only for firm matches.

TRBV5-6,.,TRBJ2-1,TGTGCCAGCAGATACCGGGAACTCCTTCCAGAGATGGGGTTCTTC,CASRYRELLPEMGFF
TRBV9,TRBD2,TRBJ2-7,TGTGCCAGCAGCGTAGGCGGGACTAGCGGGAGCAACGAGCAGTACTTC,CASSVGGTSGSNEQYF
TRBV5-1,.,TRBJ2-7,TGCGCCAGCAGCCTAGGTGCCTCCTACGAGCAGTACTTC,CASSLGASYEQYF
TRBV10-3,.,TRBJ2-7,TGTGCCACTGGCCTGGCCCGTTACCAGCAGTACTTC,CATGLARYQQYF
TRBV7-9,.,TRBJ2-2,TGTGCCAGCAGCTTTCGGGGTAGCACCGGGGAGCTGTTTTTT,CASSFRGSTGELFF
TRBV7-9,TRBD2,TRBJ2-5,TGTGCCAGCAGCTCCTGGGGGGGGAAAGAGACCCAGTACTTC,CASSSWGGKETQYF
TRBV14,TRBD2,TRBJ2-5,TGTGCCAGCAGCCGGGGACTAGGGATGGGGGAGACCCAGTACTTC,CASSRGLGMGETQYF
TRBV6-5,.,TRBJ1-5,TGTGCCAGCAGCCACGGGGGGAATAGCAATCAGCCCCAGCATTTT,CASSHGGNSNQPQHF
TRBV6-4,TRBD2,TRBJ2-1,TGTGCCAGCAGTGAGTCTAGCGGGGGGAACAATGAGCAGTTCTTC,CASSESSGGNNEQFF
TRBV19,.,TRBJ1-5,TGTGCCAGTAGTATTCTGATGCAGGGCCGAAATCAGCCCCAGCATTTT,CASSILMQGRNQPQHF
TRBV4-1,TRBD1,TRBJ2-7,TGCGCCAGCAGCCTTGAACCAGGGGGCTCCTACGAGCAGTACTTC,CASSLEPGGSYEQYF
TRBV7-9,.,TRBJ1-4,TGTGCCAGCAGCTTCCAGCCAGGTTTTGGCCGTGAAAAACTGTTTTTT,CASSFQPGFGREKLFF
TRBV28,.,TRBJ1-1,TGTGCCAGCAGTTTACGGGGGTTGAACACTGAAGCTTTCTTT,CASSLRGLNTEAFF
TRBV2,.,TRBJ1-1,TGTGCCAGCAGCCTCGGGGGGGTGGGAACTGAAGCTTTCTTT,CASSLGGVGTEAFF
TRBV5-1,TRBD2,TRBJ2-1,TGCGCCAGCAGCTTGATGGCTAGCGGGAACAATGAGCAGTTCTTC,CASSLMASGNNEQFF
TRBV6-1,.,TRBJ2-5,TGTGCCAGCAGGACGGGACATCTCCAAGAGACCCAGTACTTC,CASRTGHLQETQYF
TRBV25-1,TRBD1,TRBJ1-4,TGTGCCAGCAGTGAATGGAGGGACAGGGGTGTTGAAAAACTGTTTTTT,CASSEWRDRGVEKLFF
TRBV10-3,TRBD2,TRBJ2-1,TGTGCCATCAGTGAGGTAGCGGGAGTGTCTAATGAGCAGTTCTTC,CAISEVAGVSNEQFF
TRBV19,TRBD1,TRBJ2-7,TGTGCCACCTCGCTTATCCCGGGACAGGGTCGTCACGAGCAGTACTTC,CATSLIPGQGRHEQYF
TRBV5-4,.,TRBJ2-7,TGTGCCAGCAGCTTGGGTGGACAGAGCTCCTACGAGCAGTACTTC,CASSLGGQSSYEQYF
TRBV14,.,TRBJ2-7,TGTGCCAGCAGCCGCGGATTTTACGAGCAGTACTTC,CASSRGFYEQYF
TRBV5-1,TRBD1,TRBJ2-5,TGCGCCAGCAGCACCGGACAGGGAGCAGAGACCCAGTACTTC,CASSTGQGAETQYF
TRBV5-1,TRBD1,TRBJ1-1,TGCGCCAGCACGACAGGGGGCAACACTGAAGCTTTCTTT,CASTTGGNTEAFF
TRBV6-5,.,TRBJ1-2,TGTGCCAGCAGCCAACCTGAAGAGGGTGGCTACACCTTC,CASSQPEEGGYTF
TRBV4-1,.,TRBJ1-3,TGCGCCAGCAGCCAAGATTCCGGGACAACGAATGGAAACACCATATATTTT,CASSQDSGTTNGNTIYF
TRBV2,.,TRBJ1-5,TGTGCCAGCAGCGCTGACCGACATAGCAATCAGCCCCAGCATTTT,CASSADRHSNQPQHF
TRBV18,TRBD1,TRBJ1-1,TGTGCCAGCTCACCATCTTTGGGACAGGGGGGCCGCGAAGCTTTCTTT,CASSPSLGQGGREAFF
TRBV7-6,TRBD2,TRBJ2-5,TGTGCCAGCAGCTTACGGCTAGCGGGAGGGCAAGAGACCCAGTACTTC,CASSLRLAGGQETQYF
TRBV19,.,TRBJ2-3,TGTGCCAGTAGTATAGAGCGGAACAGGGATACGCAGTATTTT,CASSIERNRDTQYF
TRBV7-6,.,TRBJ1-2,TGTGCCAGCAGCTTATTAGCAGGGCGCTGGGGTGGCTACACCTTC,CASSLLAGRWGGYTF
TRBV5-4,TRBD1,TRBJ2-5,TGTGCCAGCAGCTTGTACACCACAGGGGGGGAGACCCAGTACTTC,CASSLYTTGGETQYF
TRBV25-1,TRBD1,TRBJ1-1,TGTGCCAGCAGTAGGGACAGTTACACTGAAGCTTTCTTT,CASSRDSYTEAFF
TRBV5-1,.,TRBJ2-7,TGCGCCAGCAGCTTGGACGTAGGGACATACGAGCAGTACTTC,CASSLDVGTYEQYF
TRBV11-2,.,TRBJ2-7,TGTGCCAGCAGCTATGAACGGGGACTTTACGAGCAGTACTTC,CASSYERGLYEQYF
TRBV18,.,TRBJ1-1,TGTGCCAGCTCTAGAGACTCCCCGGGGAGAGCTGAAGCTTTCTTT,CASSRDSPGRAEAFF
TRBV5-1,.,TRBJ1-1,TGCGCCAGCAGCTTGTTCGGGTTGAACACTGAAGCTTTCTTT,CASSLFGLNTEAFF
TRBV11-2,.,TRBJ2-2,TGTGCCAGCACCTCCTTGGGTTTCGGGTTGAACACCGGGGAGCTGTTTTTT,CASTSLGFGLNTGELFF
TRBV19,.,TRBJ1-2,TGTGCCAGTAGTATGGGCGTAGCGTATCGGGGGGCTGGATATGGCTACACCTTC,CASSMGVAYRGAGYGYTF
TRBV30,.,TRBJ2-5,TGTGCCTGGACCCGGGGTCAAGAGACCCAGTACTTC,CAWTRGQETQYF
TRBV19,.,TRBJ1-3,TGTGCCAGTATTCCGGATCGGAGTTCTGGAAACACCATATATTTT,CASIPDRSSGNTIYF
TRBV5-1,TRBD1,TRBJ2-2,TGCGCCAGCAGAACCGGGACAGGCAACGCCGGGGAGCTGTTTTTT,CASRTGTGNAGELFF
TRBV9,.,TRBJ2-7,TGTGCCAGCAGCGTAGGAGGGAGCCGCTCCTACGAGCAGTACTTC,CASSVGGSRSYEQYF
TRBV5-8,.,TRBJ2-7,TGTGCCAGCAGCCTAGGTGCGGGTCTCTCCTACGAGCAGTACTTC,CASSLGAGLSYEQYF
TRBV6-6,TRBD1,TRBJ2-7,TGTGCCAGCAGTTACTTGGGGACAGGGCTAGGAACCGAGCAGTACTTC,CASSYLGTGLGTEQYF
TRBV29-1,.,TRBJ2-5,TGCAGCGTGGGGGGGGGCGCGGAGACCCAGTACTTC,CSVGGGAETQYF
TRBV6-1,.,TRBJ2-7,TGTGCCAGCAGTGAAACCCTAGGAAAGACCGAGCAGTACTTC,CASSETLGKTEQYF
TRBV19,.,TRBJ1-2,TGTGCCAGTAGTTCGGACAGAAGGAACTATGGCTACACCTTC,CASSSDRRNYGYTF
TRBV6-5,TRBD2,TRBJ2-3,TGTGCCAGCAGCCTCGCGGGGGGGCTAGCAGATACGCAGTATTTT,CASSLAGGLADTQYF